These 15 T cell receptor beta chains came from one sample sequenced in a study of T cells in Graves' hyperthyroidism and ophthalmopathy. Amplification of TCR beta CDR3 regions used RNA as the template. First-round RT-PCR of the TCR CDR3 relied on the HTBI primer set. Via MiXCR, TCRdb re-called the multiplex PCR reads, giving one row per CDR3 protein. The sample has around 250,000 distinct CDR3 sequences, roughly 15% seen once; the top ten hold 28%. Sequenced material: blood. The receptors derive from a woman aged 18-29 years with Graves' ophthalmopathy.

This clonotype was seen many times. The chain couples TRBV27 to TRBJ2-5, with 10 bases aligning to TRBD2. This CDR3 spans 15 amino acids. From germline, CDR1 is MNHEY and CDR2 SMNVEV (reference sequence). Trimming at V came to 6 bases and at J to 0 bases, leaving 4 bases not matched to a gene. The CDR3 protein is CASRPGLANQETQYF. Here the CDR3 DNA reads TGTGCCAGCAGACCGGGACTAGCGAACCAAGAGACCCAGTACTTC.

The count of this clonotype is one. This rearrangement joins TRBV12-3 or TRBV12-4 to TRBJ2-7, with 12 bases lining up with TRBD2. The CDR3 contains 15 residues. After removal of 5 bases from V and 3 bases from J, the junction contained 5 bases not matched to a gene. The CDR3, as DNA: TGTGCCAGCAGTCCTCGGACTAGCGGGGTCTACGAGCAGTACTTC. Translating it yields CASSPRTSGVYEQYF.

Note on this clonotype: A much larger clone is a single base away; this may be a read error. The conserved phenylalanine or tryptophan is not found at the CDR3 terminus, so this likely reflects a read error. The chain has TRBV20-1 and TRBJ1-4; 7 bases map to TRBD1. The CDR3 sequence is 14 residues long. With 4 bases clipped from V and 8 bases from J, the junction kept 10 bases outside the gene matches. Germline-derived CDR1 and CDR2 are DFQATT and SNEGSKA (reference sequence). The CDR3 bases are TGCAGTGCTACCCGGACAGGATCATACGAAAAACTGTTTCTT. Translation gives CSATRTGSYEKLFL.

The DNA for the CDR3 is TGTGCCAGCAGCGCAAGTGGGGGTAGGGGTCAGCCCCAGCATTTT. Translated, it gives CASSASGGRGQPQHF. The chain links TRBV9 to TRBJ1-5; TRBD1 is a possible D gene (5 bases). CDR1 is SGDLS, CDR2 YYNGEE, per germline. CDR3 length: 15 amino acids. Trimming cost V 3 bases and J 6 bases, with 16 bases left between them.

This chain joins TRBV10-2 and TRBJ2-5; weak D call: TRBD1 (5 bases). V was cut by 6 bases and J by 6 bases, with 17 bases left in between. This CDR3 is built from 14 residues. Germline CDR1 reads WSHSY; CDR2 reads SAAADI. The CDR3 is CASRVTVRAKTQYF. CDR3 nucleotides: TGCGCCAGCAGGGTGACAGTTAGGGCGAAGACCCAGTACTTC.

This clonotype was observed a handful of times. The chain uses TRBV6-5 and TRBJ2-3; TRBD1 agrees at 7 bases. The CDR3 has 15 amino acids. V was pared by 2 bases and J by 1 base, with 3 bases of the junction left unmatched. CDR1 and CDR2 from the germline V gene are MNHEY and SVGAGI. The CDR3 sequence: CASSYGQGGTDTQYF. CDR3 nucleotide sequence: TGTGCCAGCAGTTACGGGCAGGGGGGCACAGATACGCAGTATTTT.

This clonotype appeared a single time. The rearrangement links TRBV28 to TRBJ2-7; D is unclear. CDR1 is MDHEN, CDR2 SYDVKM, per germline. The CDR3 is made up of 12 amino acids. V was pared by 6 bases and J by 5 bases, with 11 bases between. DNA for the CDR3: TGTGCCAGCAGCACGACGATGGACGAGCAGTACTTC. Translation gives CASSTTMDEQYF.

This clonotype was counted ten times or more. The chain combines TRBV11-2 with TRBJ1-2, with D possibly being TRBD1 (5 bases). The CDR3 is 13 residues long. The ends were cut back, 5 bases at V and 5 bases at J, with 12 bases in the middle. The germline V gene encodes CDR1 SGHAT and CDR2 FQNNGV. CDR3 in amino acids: CASSHGRTYGYTF. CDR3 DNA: TGTGCCAGCAGCCACGGACGGACATATGGCTACACCTTC.

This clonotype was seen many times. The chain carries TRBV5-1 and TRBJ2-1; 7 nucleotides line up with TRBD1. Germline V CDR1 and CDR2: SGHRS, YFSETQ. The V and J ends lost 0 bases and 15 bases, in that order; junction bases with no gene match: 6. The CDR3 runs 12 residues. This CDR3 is CASSLDGQARFF. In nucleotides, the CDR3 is TGCGCCAGCAGCTTGGATGGACAGGCCCGGTTCTTC.

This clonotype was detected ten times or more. The CDR3 reads CASIGTGLEDTEAFF. Written as DNA, the CDR3 is TGTGCCAGCATTGGGACAGGGTTAGAGGACACTGAAGCTTTCTTT. This chain connects TRBV2 to TRBJ1-1, with TRBD1 identical over 9 bases. This CDR3 has 15 amino acids. Trimming at V came to 7 bases and at J to 3 bases, leaving 9 bases not matched to a gene. Germline CDR1 and CDR2: SNHLY and FYNNEI.

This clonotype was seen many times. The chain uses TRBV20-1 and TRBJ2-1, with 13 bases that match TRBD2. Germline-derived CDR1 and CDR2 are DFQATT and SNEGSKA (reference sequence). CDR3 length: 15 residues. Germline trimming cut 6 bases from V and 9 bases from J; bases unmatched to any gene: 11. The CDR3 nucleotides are TGCAGTGCAACCCGTACTAGCGGGAGGGGGGGTGAGCAGTTCTTC. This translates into CSATRTSGRGGEQFF.

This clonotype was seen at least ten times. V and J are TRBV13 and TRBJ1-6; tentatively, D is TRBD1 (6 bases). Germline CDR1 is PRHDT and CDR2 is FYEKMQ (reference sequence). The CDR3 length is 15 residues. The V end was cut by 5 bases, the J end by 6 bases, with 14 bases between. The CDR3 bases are TGTGCCAGCAGCACCCAGACAGGATTTAATTCACCCCTCCACTTT. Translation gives CASSTQTGFNSPLHF.

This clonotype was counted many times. CDR3 sequence reads: CASRIPGRTTDTQYF. As DNA, the CDR3 is TGTGCCAGCAGAATTCCGGGACGAACCACAGATACGCAGTATTTT. The chain uses TRBV6-2 or TRBV6-3 and TRBJ2-3; D may correspond to TRBD1 or TRBD2 (5 bases each). Germline assignment: CDR1 MNHEY and CDR2 SVGEGT. V lost 6 bases, J lost 2 bases, and 15 bases lay in between. The CDR3 is made up of 15 amino acids.

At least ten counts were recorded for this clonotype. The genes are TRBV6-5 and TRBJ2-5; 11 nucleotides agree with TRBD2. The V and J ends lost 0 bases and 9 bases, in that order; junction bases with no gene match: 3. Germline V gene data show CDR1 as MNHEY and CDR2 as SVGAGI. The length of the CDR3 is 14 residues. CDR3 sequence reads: CASSYSLAGGPQYF. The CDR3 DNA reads TGTGCCAGCAGTTACTCATTAGCGGGGGGGCCCCAGTACTTC.

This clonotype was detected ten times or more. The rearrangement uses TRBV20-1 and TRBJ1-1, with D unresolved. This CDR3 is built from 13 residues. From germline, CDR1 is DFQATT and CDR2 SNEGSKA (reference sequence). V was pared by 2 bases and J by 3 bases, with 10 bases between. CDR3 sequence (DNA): TGCAGTGCTAGACCTAGGTGGGACACTGAAGCTTTCTTT. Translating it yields CSARPRWDTEAFF.